The 31 T cell receptor beta chains given below trace back to one sample, sequenced in a study of blood T cell repertoires in COVID-19 (dated by TCRdb to about 2020). The method was the immunoSEQ multiplex PCR assay. The table comes from immuneACCESS by way of TCRdb, which keeps in-frame sequences with V and J called. Part of the clones is missing from these tables; in studies checked, under half for an unresolved V gene and the rest for unknown reasons. This sample has under 300,000 clones in its table, and roughly 84% of those were observed once. The ten largest clones represent roughly 1.4% of the sample. Source material: peripheral blood. Receptors originate from a woman aged 40 to 50 who had recovered from COVID-19.

This chain links TRBV14 with TRBJ1-1; the D is unclear. Germline-derived CDR1 and CDR2 are SGHDN and FVKESK. Trimming stripped 4 bases from V and 2 bases from J, with 8 bases between. This CDR3 spans 13 amino acids. The CDR3 sequence: CASSREYNTEAFF. CDR3 nucleotides: TGTGCCAGCAGCCGGGAGTACAACACTGAAGCTTTCTTT.

This clone was recorded once. J is TRBJ2-1 and V is TRBV18, with TRBD2 identical over 15 bases. Germline V CDR1 and CDR2: KGHSH, LQKENI. This CDR3 has 19 residues. V lost 5 bases to trimming and J lost 0 bases; unmatched junction nucleotides: 8. The CDR3 loop is CASSSGLAGGMSSYNEQFF. The CDR3 DNA follows: TGTGCCAGCTCATCAGGACTAGCGGGGGGGATGAGCTCCTACAATGAGCAGTTCTTC. The full variable domain, in which reference TRBV18 and TRBJ2-1 provide the parts outside the CDR3, is NAGVMQNPRHLVRRRGQEARLRCSPMKGHSHVYWYRQLPEEGLKFMVYLQKENIIDESGMPKERFSAEFPKEGPSILRIQQVVRGDSAAYFCASSSGLAGGMSSYNEQFFGPGTRLTVL.

V gene TRBV18 combines with J gene TRBJ2-4; D is uncertain. Germline-derived CDR1 and CDR2 are KGHSH and LQKENI. There are 16 residues in the CDR3. The ends were cut back, 2 bases at V and 0 bases at J, with 11 bases in the middle. Here the CDR3 DNA reads TGTGCCAGCTCACCAGTGAGAGATTCAGCCAAAAACATTCAGTACTTC. It translates to CASSPVRDSAKNIQYF.

The V call is TRBV19, the J call TRBJ2-5, with D possibly matching TRBD2 (7 bases). The germline CDR1 and CDR2 sequences are LNHDA and SQIVND (reference sequence). The CDR3 spans 13 residues. V was pared by 9 bases and J by 2 bases, with 13 bases between. As DNA, the CDR3 is TGTGCCAGCGAGGGGAGGGGGCAAGAGACCCAGTACTTC. Protein: CASEGRGQETQYF.

The rearrangement uses TRBV12-3 or TRBV12-4 and TRBJ2-1; D remains ambiguous. V was shortened by 3 bases and J by 10 bases, with 10 bases between the two germline ends. This CDR3 region has 12 residues. CDR3: CASSFSKSEQFF. CDR3 DNA: TGTGCCAGCAGTTTCAGTAAGTCCGAGCAGTTCTTC.

The chain has TRBV4-3 and TRBJ2-2; a possible D gene is TRBD2 (6 bases). The V and J ends lost 1 base and 2 bases respectively, with 14 bases between them. The CDR3 spans 17 residues. The V gene's germline CDR1 is LGHNA and CDR2 YSLEER. CDR3 DNA sequence: TGCGCCAGCAGCCAAGTTTCATTGGGGGGAAACACCGGGGAGCTGTTTTTT. Translated: CASSQVSLGGNTGELFF.

The chain combines TRBV6-6 with TRBJ1-5, with D unclear. The CDR3 is 13 amino acids. V gave up 4 bases and J gave up 6 bases, with 10 bases separating them. Germline values: CDR1 MNHNY, CDR2 SVGAGI (reference sequence). CDR3 region: CASSSGIVQPQHF. The CDR3 bases are TGTGCCAGCAGTTCGGGGATTGTTCAGCCCCAGCATTTT.

The rearrangement links TRBV28 to TRBJ2-6, with D unclear. Trimming pared 4 bases from V and 0 bases from J, leaving 7 bases between. Germline lookup yields CDR1 MDHEN and CDR2 SYDVKM. CDR3 length: 15 residues. Here the CDR3 DNA reads TGTGCCAGCAGTTCTTTGGCCTCTGGGGCCAACGTCCTGACTTTC. Protein sequence: CASSSLASGANVLTF.

The chain combines TRBV14 with TRBJ2-2; 10 bases are a match to TRBD1. CDR1 is SGHDN and CDR2 is FVKESK in the germline V gene. J was trimmed by 4 bases and V by 10 bases; bases with no gene match: 6. The CDR3 is 14 residues long. CDR3 nucleotide sequence: TGTGCCACCAGGACAGGGGGATCCACCGGGGAGCTGTTTTTT. Amino acids: CATRTGGSTGELFF.

The rearrangement uses TRBV27 and TRBJ2-3; 10 nucleotides align to TRBD2. Germline CDR1 reads MNHEY; CDR2 reads SMNVEV (reference sequence). V gave up 8 bases and J gave up 1 base; unmatched junction bases: 12. The CDR3 spans 17 residues. In nucleotides, the CDR3 is TGTGCCAGCCGCTTATTGGGGCTAGCGGGGGGCACAGATACGCAGTATTTT. Its translation: CASRLLGLAGGTDTQYF.

The V gene is TRBV18, the J gene TRBJ2-5, with 8 bases matching TRBD1. This CDR3 has 15 residues. Trimming at V came to 0 bases and at J to 5 bases, leaving 5 bases not matched to a gene. Germline V gene sequence: CDR1 KGHSH, CDR2 LQKENI. Here the CDR3 DNA reads TGTGCCAGCTCACCACCTAGCAGGGGGCGGGAGACCCAGTACTTC. As protein: CASSPPSRGRETQYF. The full variable domain, with the rest looked up from reference TRBV18 and TRBJ2-5, is NAGVMQNPRHLVRRRGQEARLRCSPMKGHSHVYWYRQLPEEGLKFMVYLQKENIIDESGMPKERFSAEFPKEGPSILRIQQVVRGDSAAYFCASSPPSRGRETQYFGPGTRLLVL.

The V call is TRBV19, the J call TRBJ1-5, with unresolved D. The V end lost 3 bases, the J end lost 7 bases, and 13 bases lay between the germline ends. CDR1 and CDR2 (germline): LNHDA, SQIVND (reference sequence). The CDR3 covers 14 residues. The CDR3 region is CASSMGNSFQPQHF. In DNA, the CDR3 is TGTGCCAGTAGTATGGGTAACAGTTTCCAGCCCCAGCATTTT.

The chain joins TRBV5-4 to TRBJ2-1, with no clear D. V lost 5 bases and J lost 0, with 9 bases in between. Germline V gene sequence: CDR1 SGHNT, CDR2 YYREEE (reference sequence). The CDR3 covers 14 residues. CDR3 in DNA: TGTGCCAGCAGTCCCAAGAGCTCCTACAATGAGCAGTTCTTC. Its translation: CASSPKSSYNEQFF.

The V call is TRBV9, the J call TRBJ2-7; a weak D match, TRBD2 (6 bases). Looked up from germline, CDR1 is SGDLS and CDR2 is YYNGEE. Trimming took off 3 bases at V and 3 bases at J, with 16 bases between the two ends. The CDR3 runs 15 residues. CDR3 nucleotides: TGTGCCAGCAGCGCCTCGGGACTCCGCGACTACGAGCAGTACTTC. It yields the protein CASSASGLRDYEQYF. The complete variable domain, with remaining parts taken from reference TRBV9 and TRBJ2-7, reads DSGVTQTPKHLITATGQRVTLRCSPRSGDLSVYWYQQSLDQGLQFLIQYYNGEERAKGNILERFSAQQFPDLHSELNLSSLELGDSALYFCASSASGLRDYEQYFGPGTRLTVT.

V gene TRBV6-5 combines with J gene TRBJ1-1; D perhaps matches TRBD1 (6 bases). The CDR3 consists of 13 residues. Germline-derived CDR1 and CDR2 are MNHEY and SVGAGI. Deletions cut 4 bases from V and 12 bases from J, with 18 bases between. Written as DNA, the CDR3 is TGTGCCAGCAGTTGGGGGCCCACCGGGGAGACTTTCTTT. Translated, it gives CASSWGPTGETFF.

The rearrangement uses TRBV2 and TRBJ1-2; D unclear. V lost 5 bases to trimming and J lost 4 bases, with 14 bases between them. The CDR3 is 14 residues long. Germline lookup yields CDR1 SNHLY and CDR2 FYNNEI. The CDR3 spells CASSPDPGSYGYTF. In nucleotides, the CDR3 is TGTGCCAGCAGTCCCGACCCAGGCTCCTATGGCTACACCTTC. The variable domain in full, completed from reference TRBV2 and TRBJ1-2, reads EPEVTQTPSHQVTQMGQEVILRCVPISNHLYFYWYRQILGQKVEFLVSFYNNEISEKSEIFDDQFSVERPDGSNFTLKIRSTKLEDSAMYFCASSPDPGSYGYTFGSGTRLTVV.

The chain links TRBV4-2 to TRBJ2-1, with TRBD2 identical over 7 bases. The CDR3 extends over 17 amino acids. V lost 0 bases and J lost 1; bases outside the gene matches: 6. Germline V gene lookup returns CDR1 LGHNA and CDR2 YNFKEQ. CDR3 DNA: TGTGCCAGCAGCCAAGATCCGGTGGGGGGGTCCTACAATGAGCAGTTCTTC. It yields the protein CASSQDPVGGSYNEQFF.

The chain carries TRBV12-3 or TRBV12-4 and TRBJ1-6; D may be TRBD1 (6 bases). V was shortened by 6 bases and J by 9 bases, with 12 bases between the two germline ends. The CDR3 has 13 residues. DNA of the CDR3: TGTGCCAGCAGAGGAACAGGGTTTTCACCCCTCCACTTT. Its protein is CASRGTGFSPLHF.

The rearrangement joins TRBV5-6 to TRBJ1-1; D is possibly TRBD1 (6 bases). The V end lost 1 base, the J end lost 8 bases, and 15 bases lay between the germline ends. The CDR3 covers 14 residues. Germline CDR1 and CDR2: SGHDT and YYEEEE. The CDR3 spells CASSLWTPTGEAFF. The CDR3 DNA is TGTGCCAGCAGCTTGTGGACCCCTACAGGGGAAGCTTTCTTT. Complete variable domain (other parts from reference TRBV5-6 and TRBJ1-1): DAGVTQSPTHLIKTRGQQVTLRCSPKSGHDTVSWYQQALGQGPQFIFQYYEEEERQRGNFPDRFSGHQFPNYSSELNVNALLLGDSALYLCASSLWTPTGEAFFGQGTRLTVV.

The chain is built from TRBV4-3 and TRBJ2-2; D gene unclear. Germline V gene lookup returns CDR1 LGHNA and CDR2 YSLEER. The length of the CDR3 is 17 residues. Trimming took 0 bases from V and 2 from J, leaving 13 bases between them. The CDR3 nucleotides read TGCGCCAGCAGCCAAGAAATCGCAGGTTTAAACACCGGGGAGCTGTTTTTT. Protein product: CASSQEIAGLNTGELFF.

The chain employs TRBV10-1 and TRBJ2-1; 9 bases line up with TRBD2. V was clipped by 6 bases and J by 4 bases; unmatched bases: 10. Looked up from germline, CDR1 is WNHNN and CDR2 is SYGVQD (reference sequence). The CDR3 length is 16 residues. CDR3 protein: CASSPRASGVYNEQFF. The CDR3 region has the DNA TGCGCCAGCAGCCCCCGGGCTAGCGGGGTATACAATGAGCAGTTCTTC.

The chain links TRBV5-1 to TRBJ1-2, with D tentatively TRBD1 (6 bases). The CDR3 has 15 residues. From germline, CDR1 is SGHRS and CDR2 YFSETQ. V lost 4 bases and J 7 bases, leaving 20 bases between the germline ends. CDR3 residues: CASSAGAGASGGYTF. The CDR3 nucleotides are TGCGCCAGCAGCGCGGGGGCTGGAGCGTCGGGTGGCTACACCTTC.

This clone was detected only once. The chain links TRBV7-2 to TRBJ2-3, with 8 positions matching TRBD1. J gave up 3 bases and V 1 base, and 3 bases lay outside the gene matches. Germline V lookup: CDR1 SGHTA, CDR2 FQGNSA. The CDR3 has 15 amino acids. The CDR3 nucleotides are TGTGCCAGCAGCTTAGAGAGGACAGGGACAGATACGCAGTATTTT. It encodes CASSLERTGTDTQYF.

The genes are TRBV30 and TRBJ2-1, with D tentatively TRBD1 (6 bases). V lost 2 bases and J lost 6, with 14 bases in between. This CDR3 is built from 14 residues. CDR1 is GTSNPN, CDR2 SVGIG, per germline (reference sequence). For the CDR3, the DNA is TGTGCCTGGAGTCGCCACACAGGGTCCAATGAGCAGTTCTTC. As protein: CAWSRHTGSNEQFF.

In its sample, this clone was seen once. As DNA, the CDR3 is TGTGCCTGTCAAATCAATGAGCAGTTCTTC. It translates to CACQINEQFF. The chain carries TRBV30 and TRBJ2-1; D is unresolved. The CDR3 spans 10 residues. The germline V and J ends were trimmed by 6 bases and 6 bases, with 6 bases remaining between them. In germline, CDR1 is GTSNPN, CDR2 SVGIG (reference sequence).

This clone was counted a few times. This chain uses TRBV7-2 with TRBJ2-3; D is unclear. Germline V gene lookup returns CDR1 SGHTA and CDR2 FQGNSA. This CDR3 region has 13 residues. Between the trimmed V and J ends, which lost 1 base and 3 bases, there was a span of 5 bases. CDR3 bases: TGTGCCAGCAGCTTAGGTCTGACAGATACGCAGTATTTT. It codes for CASSLGLTDTQYF.

The DNA of the CDR3 is TGTGCCAGCAGTGAAGAGTTGGCAGACTCTGGGGCCAACGTCCTGACTTTC. It encodes CASSEELADSGANVLTF. The chain uses TRBV6-1 and TRBJ2-6, with D hard to call. This CDR3 region has 17 residues. CDR1 and CDR2 from the germline V gene are MNHNS and SASEGT. Trimming left V 1 base short and J 0 bases short, with 10 bases between.

This clone was counted a single time. The chain has TRBV19 and TRBJ2-6, with a weak D call TRBD1 (9 bases). Germline V gene sequence: CDR1 LNHDA, CDR2 SQIVND (reference sequence). The CDR3 covers 16 residues. V was pared by 5 bases and J by 13 bases, with 24 bases between. As DNA, the CDR3 is TGTGCCAGTAGTCTACGCGGGGGGACAGGGCCCTCGGTCCTGACTTTC. Protein: CASSLRGGTGPSVLTF.

The V and J genes are TRBV6-5 and TRBJ1-2, with D perhaps TRBD1 (5 bases). V gave up 0 bases and J gave up 7 bases, with 12 bases separating them. The CDR3 is made up of 14 amino acids. The V gene's germline CDR1 is MNHEY and CDR2 SVGAGI. The CDR3, as DNA: TGTGCCAGCAGTTACTCGGACATTGGCCGTGGCTACACCTTC. This codes for CASSYSDIGRGYTF.

V is TRBV28 and J is TRBJ1-2; no reliable D call. The germline V gene encodes CDR1 MDHEN and CDR2 SYDVKM. The V end was cut by 10 bases, the J end by 7 bases, with 13 bases between. The CDR3 totals 11 residues. The CDR3 region has the DNA TGTGCCACCGGCGAGGAAGGTGGCTACACCTTC. Encoded protein: CATGEEGGYTF.

This clone turned up a few times. The genes are TRBV7-9 and TRBJ2-5; D is uncertain. Trimming shortened V by 1 base and J by 2 bases, and 8 bases separated the two germline ends. The CDR3 has 14 amino acids. Looked up from germline, CDR1 is SEHNR and CDR2 is FQNEAQ (reference sequence). CDR3 in DNA: TGTGCCAGCAGCTTAGAGACGGAGCAAGAGACCCAGTACTTC. Its protein is CASSLETEQETQYF.